This entry describes one T cell receptor beta chain. Its antigen remains undetermined. No base-level quality is on record; no much larger clone is a single base apart. The sample holds other DNA sequences that translate to the same CDR3. The entry originates in a study of blood T cell repertoires in COVID-19 (dated by TCRdb to 2020 to 2022). With respect to the entire study: Samples covering the acute and convalescent phases of COVID-19 were provided by collaborators in the United States, Italy and Spain. The material from the prospective study consisted of cDNA or gDNA derived from T cells, B-cell-depleted T cells, or PBMCs. Subjects who had been exposed to COVID-19, were actively infected with it, or had recovered from it provided the deeply sampled blood TCRbeta repertoires that made up the dataset. The repertoires were made available in a free public database intended to serve as a resource for research on the immune response to SARS-CoV-2. The samples were drawn from two sources: the first 160 participants of the ongoing ImmuneRACE study, and over 1,000 subjects contributed by 6 global collaborators. A de-identified subject ID, COVID-19 status, age in years and sex were almost always included in the sample metadata. Where available, HLA class I and class II types were obtained from metadata supplied by the sample provider rather than from assay-based typing. What the work shows at the level of the full study, not this receptor alone: Clinical and demographic metadata were provided uncurated, with the amount varying by source and participant.

The CDR3 measures 14 amino acids from cysteine to phenylalanine. Only the CDR3 part of the read is kept: 42 bases, read in frame from the first base. V and J lose 3 bases and 1 base, and a span of 7 bases separates them. The germline V gene (reference sequence) specifies LNHDA as CDR1 and SQIVND as CDR2. The immunoSEQ Assay, a bias-controlled multiplex PCR, was used to amplify TCRbeta CDR3 regions from genomic DNA. In the original analysis: Nucleated cell counts per sample were estimated from amplification of reference gene primers within the assay. To quantify the absolute abundance of each unique TCRbeta CDR3 rearrangement, sequence reads were collapsed and filtered. For each sample, productive Simpson clonality was calculated by taking the square root of Simpson's diversity index across productive rearrangements. TCRdb took this table from immuneACCESS and kept in-frame rearrangements with V and J called. Such tables lack part of the clones; where checked against another copy, unresolved V genes explain under half of the gap, and the rest is unexplained. The DNA gave D and trimming, while V, J and clone size come from that table. This sample is represented by 40,000 or so clones; about 85% of them were singletons. The ten most abundant clones make up roughly 4.7% of the sample.

One collaborating source in Seattle enrolled patients during active infection and followed them longitudinally through the course of disease. Each collaborating institution followed its own protocols to collect whole blood in K2EDTA tubes. For TCRbeta analysis, collaborators shipped samples as frozen whole blood, isolated PBMCs, or DNA extracted from either of those sample types. The chain is assembled from TRBV19 and TRBJ1-5; the D gene cannot be resolved reliably. The sample comprised peripheral blood. The clonotype comes from a man aged 60 to 75 with COVID-19, enrolled during active disease. The sequence in DNA is TGTGCCAGTAGTATTGGCAGAAGCAATCAGCCCCAGCATTTT. Translated, it reads CASSIGRSNQPQHF.